The present entry profiles one T cell receptor (beta chain) with its context. What it binds is not known. This sample was included in a study of T cell responses to AZD1222 COVID-19 vaccine. Study outcomes and limitations: Seropositivity was recorded at baseline in only a handful of AZD1222 recipients.

The protocol was immunoSEQ multiplex PCR, while the TCRdb copy is restricted to in-frame clones and leaves out a portion. The table has about 160,000 clones, around 90% seen once. V was clipped by 3 bases and J by 7 bases, with 10 bases between them. Germline values: CDR1 SGHKS, CDR2 YYEKEE (reference sequence). CDR3 length equals 12 residues. The TCR originated in an adult who received the AZD1222 COVID-19 vaccine. The V and J genes are TRBV5-5 and TRBJ1-1; D unclear. Specimen: peripheral blood, collected 28 days after the second AZD1222 dose. For the CDR3, the DNA is TGTGCCAGCAGCTCAGGTATTCTTGAAGCTTTCTTT. It encodes CASSSGILEAFF.